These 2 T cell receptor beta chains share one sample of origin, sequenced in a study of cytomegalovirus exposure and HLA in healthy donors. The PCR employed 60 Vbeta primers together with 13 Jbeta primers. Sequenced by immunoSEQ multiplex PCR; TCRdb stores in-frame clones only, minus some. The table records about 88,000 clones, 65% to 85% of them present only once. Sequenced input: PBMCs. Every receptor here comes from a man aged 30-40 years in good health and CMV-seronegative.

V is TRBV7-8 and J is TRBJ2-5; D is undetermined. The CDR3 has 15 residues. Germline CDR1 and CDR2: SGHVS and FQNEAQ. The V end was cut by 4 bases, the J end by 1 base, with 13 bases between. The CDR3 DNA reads TGTGCCAGCAGCTCCTCCATACTGCCCCAAGAGACCCAGTACTTC. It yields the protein CASSSSILPQETQYF.

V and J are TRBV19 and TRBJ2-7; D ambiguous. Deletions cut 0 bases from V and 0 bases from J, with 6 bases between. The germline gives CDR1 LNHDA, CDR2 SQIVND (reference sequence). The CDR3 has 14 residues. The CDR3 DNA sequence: TGTGCCAGTAGTATAGACGCTAGCTCCTACGAGCAGTACTTC. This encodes CASSIDASSYEQYF. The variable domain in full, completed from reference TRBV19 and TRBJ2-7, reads DGGITQSPKYLFRKEGQNVTLSCEQNLNHDAMYWYRQDPGQGLRLIYYSQIVNDFQKGDIAEGYSVSREKKESFPLTVTSAQKNPTAFYLCASSIDASSYEQYFGPGTRLTVT.